The sequence of this T cell receptor (beta chain) was determined in a study of vaccination and CD4 T cells after COVID-19. Oncomine TCR Beta short-read sequencing was applied to DNA from cultured CD4+ T cells. Once CD4+ T cells had been cultured, genomic DNA was extracted from them. TCRdb redid the calling of the PCR reads with MiXCR, one entry per CDR3 protein. The data hold about 5,000 distinct CDR3 sequences, with less than 70% observed a single time. This clonotype showed up just once. Antigen: not known. The treatment is: approximately nine-day PBMC culture with coronavirus spike peptide pools or control peptides (ViraFEST assay). The CDR3 has 18 amino acids. V gave up 0 bases and J gave up 1 base; unmatched junction bases: 5. Germline lookup yields CDR1 LGHNA and CDR2 YSLEER.

The clonotype was recovered from a human donor who had recovered from COVID-19. The chain couples TRBV4-3 to TRBJ2-2; 10 nucleotides agree with TRBD2. Sequencing used CD4+ T cells from blood, cultured in vitro. The CDR3 sequence is CASSQDGLAVMNTGELFF. The DNA for the CDR3 is TGCGCCAGCAGCCAAGACGGACTAGCGGTTATGAACACCGGGGAGCTGTTTTTT.